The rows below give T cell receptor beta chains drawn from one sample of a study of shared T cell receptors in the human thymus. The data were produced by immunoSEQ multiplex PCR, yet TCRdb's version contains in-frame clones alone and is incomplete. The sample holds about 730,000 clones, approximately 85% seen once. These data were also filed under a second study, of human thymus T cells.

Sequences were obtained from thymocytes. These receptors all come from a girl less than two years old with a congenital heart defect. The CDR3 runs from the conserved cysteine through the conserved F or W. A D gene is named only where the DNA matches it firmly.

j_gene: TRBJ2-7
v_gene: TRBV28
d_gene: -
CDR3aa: CASSMSGPNYEQYF

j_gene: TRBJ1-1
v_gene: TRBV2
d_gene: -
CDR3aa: CASSKSGEYGNTEAFF

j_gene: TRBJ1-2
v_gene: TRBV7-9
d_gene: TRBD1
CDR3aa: CASSYPRGAPHNYGYTF

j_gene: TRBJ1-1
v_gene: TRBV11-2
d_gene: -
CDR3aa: CASSLSENEAFF

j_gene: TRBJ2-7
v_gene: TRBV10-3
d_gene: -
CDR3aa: CAISTTRHPVYEQYF

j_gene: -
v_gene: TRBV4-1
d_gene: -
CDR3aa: CASSRLTRKVYEQYF

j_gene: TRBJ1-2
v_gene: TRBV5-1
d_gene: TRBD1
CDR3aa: CASSLADRANYGYTF

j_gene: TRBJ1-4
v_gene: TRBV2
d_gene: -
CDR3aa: CASSERIVGATNEKLFF

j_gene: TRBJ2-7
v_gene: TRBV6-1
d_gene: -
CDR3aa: CASSPPGGNLPEQYF

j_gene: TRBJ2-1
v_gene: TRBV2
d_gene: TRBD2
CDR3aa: CASTSWGGSSYNEQFF

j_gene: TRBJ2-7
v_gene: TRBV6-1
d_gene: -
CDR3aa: CASSDSWGPPYEQYF

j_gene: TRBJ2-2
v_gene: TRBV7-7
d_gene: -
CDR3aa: CASSRRITGWEKNTGELFF

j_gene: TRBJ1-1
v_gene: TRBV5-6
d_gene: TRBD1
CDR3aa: CASSLGTGHTEAFF

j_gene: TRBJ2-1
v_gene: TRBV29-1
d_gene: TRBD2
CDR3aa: CSVRPILAGGYYNEQFF

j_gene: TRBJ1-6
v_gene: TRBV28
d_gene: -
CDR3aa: CASSEGGLQSPLHF

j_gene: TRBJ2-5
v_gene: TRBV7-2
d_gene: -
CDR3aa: CASSLRGPDNQETQYF

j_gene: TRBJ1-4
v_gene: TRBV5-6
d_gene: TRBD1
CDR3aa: CASSLGGLRTNEKLFF

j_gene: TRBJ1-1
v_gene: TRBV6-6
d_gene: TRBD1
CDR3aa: CASRYTGTENALEAFF